Listed below are T cell receptor beta chains from one sample, sequenced in a study of graft-versus-host responses after intestinal transplantation. Libraries were prepared by immunoSEQ multiplex PCR; TCRdb keeps only in-frame clonotypes and omits some of them. The table includes about 94,000 clones, about 91% detected once. Their specific antigens are unknown. The specimen was unstimulated CD8+ T cells sorted from spleen or lymph node cells, collected before intestinal transplant. The receptor source for this set is a human donor who received an intestinal transplant. The CDR3 runs from the conserved cysteine through the conserved F or W. D genes are given only for firm matches. Not all rows give a size; the values are once, few, many and, for expanded clones, a class.

V,D,size,J,length,CDR3,DNA
TRBV6-1,NA,NA,TRBJ1-4,16,CASSEDRATTNEKLFF,TGTGCCAGCAGTGAAGACAGGGCTACAACTAATGAAAAACTGTTTTTT
TRBV14,TRBD1,NA,TRBJ2-7,13,CASSRGTGYEQYF,TGTGCCAGCAGCCGCGGGACAGGCTACGAGCAGTACTTC
TRBV7-9,TRBD1,once,TRBJ1-2,16,CASSFTGVDSNYGYTF,TGTGCCAGCAGCTTCACAGGGGTGGATTCTAACTATGGCTACACCTTC
TRBV15,NA,NA,TRBJ1-4,22,CATSRSGSRRAGPTATNEKLFF,TGTGCCACCAGCAGATCAGGCAGTCGGCGGGCGGGACCGACTGCAACTAATGAAAAACTGTTTTTT
TRBV6-5,NA,NA,TRBJ2-1,10,CASSDNEQFF,TGTGCCAGCAGCGACAATGAGCAGTTCTTC
TRBV7-8,TRBD1,NA,TRBJ1-5,17,CASSLAGGQGAWQPQHF,TGTGCCAGCAGCTTAGCCGGGGGGCAGGGGGCTTGGCAGCCCCAGCATTTT
TRBV4-1,TRBD1,NA,TRBJ1-5,16,CASSLTQGFGEQPQHF,TGCGCCAGCAGCCTAACACAGGGGTTCGGGGAACAGCCCCAGCATTTT
TRBV15,TRBD2,NA,TRBJ2-1,17,CATSRDRLAGTYNEQFF,TGTGCCACCAGCAGAGATAGACTAGCGGGAACCTACAATGAGCAGTTCTTC
TRBV7-3,TRBD2,NA,TRBJ2-3,15,CASSLTSGRRDTQYF,TGTGCCAGCAGCCTAACTAGCGGGAGGAGGGATACGCAGTATTTT
TRBV21-1,NA,NA,TRBJ2-1,15,CASGRGQPTYNEQFF,TGTGCCAGCGGAAGAGGACAGCCAACCTACAATGAGCAGTTCTTC
TRBV4-1,NA,once,TRBJ2-3,14,CASSRTAGTDTQYF,TGCGCCAGCAGCCGGACAGCGGGCACAGATACGCAGTATTTT
TRBV9,TRBD2,NA,TRBJ2-3,18,CASSVVPSGSRDTDTQYF,TGTGCCAGCAGCGTAGTCCCTAGCGGGTCTCGAGACACAGATACGCAGTATTTT
TRBV5-1,TRBD2,NA,TRBJ2-7,14,CASSPGTSSYEQYF,TGCGCCAGCAGCCCGGGGACTAGCTCCTACGAGCAGTACTTC
TRBV11-2,TRBD1,NA,TRBJ2-1,18,CASSQGPGQGMLYNEQFF,TGTGCCAGCAGCCAGGGGCCTGGACAGGGGATGCTCTACAATGAGCAGTTCTTC
TRBV7-8,NA,NA,TRBJ2-2,13,CASSLVGSGELFF,TGTGCCAGCAGCTTAGTCGGGTCCGGGGAGCTGTTTTTT
TRBV5-1,TRBD1,NA,TRBJ2-7,14,CASSLGDRSYEQYF,TGCGCCAGCAGCTTGGGGGACAGATCCTACGAGCAGTACTTC
TRBV4-1,NA,NA,TRBJ2-2,11,CASSQLGELFF,TGCGCCAGCAGCCAACTCGGGGAGCTGTTTTTT
TRBV7-9,TRBD1,NA,TRBJ2-3,16,CASSSTDRAPTDTQYF,TGTGCCAGCAGCTCCACCGACAGGGCACCCACAGATACGCAGTATTTT
TRBV11-2,NA,NA,TRBJ1-6,15,CASSERQDAYSPLHF,TGTGCCAGCAGCGAACGACAGGACGCTTATTCACCCCTCCACTTT
TRBV4-3,NA,few,TRBJ2-7,13,CASSQGLSYEQYF,TGCGCCAGCAGCCAAGGTCTCTCCTACGAGCAGTACTTC
TRBV4-3,TRBD1,NA,TRBJ1-1,17,CASSQGSTGARNTEAFF,TGCGCCAGCAGCCAAGGGTCGACAGGGGCAAGGAACACTGAAGCTTTCTTT
TRBV7-9,TRBD1,NA,TRBJ1-5,15,CASSLAGQGHQPQHF,TGTGCCAGCAGCTTAGCGGGACAGGGGCACCAGCCCCAGCATTTT
TRBV6-5,TRBD1,NA,TRBJ2-2,14,CASGTGGITGELFF,TGTGCCAGCGGGACAGGGGGCATCACCGGGGAGCTGTTTTTT
TRBV27,NA,NA,TRBJ1-5,13,CASSFGGGQPQHF,TGTGCCAGCAGTTTTGGGGGGGGACAGCCCCAGCATTTT
TRBV6-5,TRBD1,NA,TRBJ2-7,14,CASSYGTGDYEQYF,TGTGCCAGCAGTTACGGGACAGGGGATTACGAGCAGTACTTC
TRBV27,NA,NA,TRBJ2-3,16,CASSLSAEGATDTQYF,TGTGCCAGCAGTTTATCAGCGGAGGGGGCCACAGATACGCAGTATTTT